Given below is one T cell receptor (beta chain) in context. Its target is not known. The germline gene is not matched at one end of the junction; a read error may be the cause. Using immunoSEQ multiplex PCR, the repertoire was profiled, and TCRdb retains in-frame clones only, with some absent. The table lists fewer than 45,000 clones, over 80% of them singletons. This sample's time point: week 11, during vaccination. The study gave 300 ug of mutant IDH1 20-mer peptide per vaccine dose, with topical imiquimod. This CDR3 has 16 residues. Germline-derived CDR1 and CDR2 are SSHAT and FNYEAQ (reference sequence). The data belong to a study of a mutant IDH1 vaccine in newly diagnosed glioma.

The input for sequencing was PBMCs, taken from a glioma patient whose treatment included an IDH1 peptide vaccine. V and J are TRBV7-7 and TRBJ2-6; D possibly matches TRBD1 or TRBD2 (6 bases each). This clonotype was sampled from a man in his forties or fifties with glioma. CDR3 sequence reads: CASSPRGGGGANVLTF. The CDR3 nucleotides are TGTGCTAGCAGCCCTAGAGGGGGAGGCGGGGCCAACGTCCTGACTTTC. Full variable domain (rest looked up from reference TRBV7-7 and TRBJ2-6): GAGVSQSPRYKVTKRGQDVTLRCDPISSHATLYWYQQALGQGPEFLTYFNYEAQPDKSGLPSDRFSAERPEGSISTLTIQRTEQRDSAMYRCASSPRGGGGANVLTFGAGSRLTVL.